The 5 T cell receptor beta chains below come from one sample, sequenced in a study of blood T cells in healthy people across ages. Sample-barcoded 5' priming and a J-beta primer mix drove a second PCR of roughly 6 to 12 cycles. MiXCR, applied by TCRdb to the 5' RACE reads, yields one record per CDR3 protein. The sample has 780,000 or so distinct CDR3 sequences; just over 55% are singletons. The source material was blood. These receptors all come from a man aged 35-49 years in good health.

The table lists this clonotype with a few counts. This sequence joins TRBV7-9 and TRBJ1-1; 7 bases are a match to TRBD1. V dropped 5 bases and J dropped 4; count of bases not matched to a gene: 7. The germline V gene has CDR1 SEHNR and CDR2 FQNEAQ (reference sequence). The CDR3 length is 14 residues. The chain's CDR3 is CASSPQGGGTEAFF. The DNA of the CDR3 is TGTGCCAGCAGCCCCCAGGGGGGGGGCACTGAAGCTTTCTTT.

The V gene is TRBV11-1, the J gene TRBJ2-5; 8 bases line up with TRBD2. The V gene's germline CDR1 is SGHAT and CDR2 FQDESV (reference sequence). V dropped 4 bases and J dropped 4; count of bases not matched to a gene: 8. The CDR3 loop spans 15 amino acids. CDR3 protein: CASSSRTAGVETQYF. DNA for the CDR3: TGTGCCAGCAGCTCCCGAACAGCGGGGGTAGAGACCCAGTACTTC.

V usage is TRBV20-1 and J usage is TRBJ2-1, with D perhaps matching TRBD2 (5 bases). V lost 3 bases and J lost 9, with 18 bases in between. Looked up from germline, CDR1 is DFQATT and CDR2 is SNEGSKA (reference sequence). CDR3 length: 14 residues. The CDR3 loop reads CSARSFGVAGEQFF. The CDR3 bases are TGCAGTGCTAGGAGTTTTGGGGTGGCGGGTGAGCAGTTCTTC.

This clonotype was picked up many times. The chain combines TRBV20-1 with TRBJ2-1, with D uncertain. Trimming took off 4 bases at V and 2 bases at J, with 18 bases between the two ends. There are 16 residues in the CDR3. Per germline, CDR1 DFQATT and CDR2 SNEGSKA (reference sequence). The CDR3 reads CSATIGPRRPYNEQFF. The CDR3 DNA reads TGCAGTGCTACCATCGGGCCCCGAAGGCCCTACAATGAGCAGTTCTTC.

This clonotype was detected only a few times. V and J are TRBV5-1 and TRBJ2-7, with 9 bases lining up with TRBD1. The CDR3 has 15 residues. Germline V gene data show CDR1 as SGHRS and CDR2 as YFSETQ. The trim removed 2 bases at V and 1 base at J, leaving 4 bases unmatched. The CDR3 protein is CASSFTGTGSYEQYF. The CDR3 DNA is TGCGCCAGCAGCTTTACCGGGACAGGGTCCTACGAGCAGTACTTC.